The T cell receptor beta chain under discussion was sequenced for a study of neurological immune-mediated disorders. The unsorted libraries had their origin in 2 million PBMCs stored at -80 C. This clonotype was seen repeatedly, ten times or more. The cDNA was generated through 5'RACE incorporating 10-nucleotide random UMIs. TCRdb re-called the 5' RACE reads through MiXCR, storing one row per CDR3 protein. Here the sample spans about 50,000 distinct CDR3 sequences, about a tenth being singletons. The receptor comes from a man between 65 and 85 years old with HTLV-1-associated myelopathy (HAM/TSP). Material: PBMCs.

CDR3 protein: CASSPDRHTEAFF. The CDR3 region has the DNA TGTGCCAGCTCACCAGATCGGCATACTGAAGCTTTCTTT. The chain links TRBV18 to TRBJ1-1; no firm D call. The CDR3 has 13 amino acids. Trimming took 2 bases from V and 5 from J, leaving 9 bases between them. Germline V lookup: CDR1 KGHSH, CDR2 LQKENI.